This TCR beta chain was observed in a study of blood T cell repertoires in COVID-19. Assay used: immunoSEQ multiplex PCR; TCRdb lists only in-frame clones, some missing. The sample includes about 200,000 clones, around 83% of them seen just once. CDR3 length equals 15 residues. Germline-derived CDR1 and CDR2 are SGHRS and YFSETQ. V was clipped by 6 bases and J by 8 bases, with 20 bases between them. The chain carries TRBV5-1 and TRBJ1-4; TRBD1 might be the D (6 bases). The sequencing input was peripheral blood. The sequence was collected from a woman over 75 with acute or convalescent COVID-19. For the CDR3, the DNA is TGCGCCAGCATGGGGGCTCCGGGGATCGGAGAAAAACTGTTTTTT. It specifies CASMGAPGIGEKLFF.